Each of the 2 T cell receptor beta chains below was sequenced from the same sample in a study of cytomegalovirus exposure and HLA in healthy donors. Use of 60 Vbeta and 13 Jbeta primers characterized the PCR. Produced via immunoSEQ multiplex PCR; TCRdb's table is partial and in-frame only. The sample records about 120,000 clones, around three quarters being singletons. Sequences were obtained from PBMCs. The receptors shown here come from a man aged 18 to 29 in good health and CMV-seronegative.

The V and J genes are TRBV2 and TRBJ2-7, with 9 nucleotides matching TRBD2. The CDR3 runs to 15 residues. With 7 bases clipped from V and 4 bases from J, the junction kept 11 bases outside the gene matches. Per germline, CDR1 SNHLY and CDR2 FYNNEI. This CDR3 is CASILREREVYEQYF. The DNA for the CDR3 is TGTGCCAGCATTCTCAGGGAGCGGGAGGTATACGAGCAGTACTTC.

The rearrangement joins TRBV28 to TRBJ1-1; TRBD1 matches at 7 bases. V lost 8 bases, J lost 6 bases, and 6 bases stayed unmatched. The CDR3 spans 12 residues. The germline CDR1 and CDR2 sequences are MDHEN and SYDVKM. The CDR3 DNA reads TGTGCCAGCTTCTCCAGGGGGTCTGAAGCTTTCTTT. It yields the protein CASFSRGSEAFF.